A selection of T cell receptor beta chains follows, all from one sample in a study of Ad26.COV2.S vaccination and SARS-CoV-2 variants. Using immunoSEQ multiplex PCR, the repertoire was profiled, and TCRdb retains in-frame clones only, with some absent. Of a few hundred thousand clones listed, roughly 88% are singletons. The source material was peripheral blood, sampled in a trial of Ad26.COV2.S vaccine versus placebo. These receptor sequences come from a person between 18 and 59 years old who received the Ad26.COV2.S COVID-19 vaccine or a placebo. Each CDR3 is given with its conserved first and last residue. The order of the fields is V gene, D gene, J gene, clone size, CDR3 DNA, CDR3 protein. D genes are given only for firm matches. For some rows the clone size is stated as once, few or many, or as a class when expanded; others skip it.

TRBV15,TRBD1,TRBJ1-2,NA,TGTGCCACCAGCTACGACCTATACCGGGACAGGGTAAATGGCTACACCTTC,CATSYDLYRDRVNGYTF
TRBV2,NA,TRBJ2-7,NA,TGTGCCAGCAGTCTCCTGAGGAGCTCCTACGAGCAGTACTTC,CASSLLRSSYEQYF
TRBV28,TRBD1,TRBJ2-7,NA,TGTGCCAGCAATACACAGGGGCAAGCGTCCTACGAGCAGTACTTC,CASNTQGQASYEQYF
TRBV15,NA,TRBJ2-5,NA,TGTGCCACCAGCAGAGATCTCCAGGGAGTCCAAGAGACCCAGTACTTC,CATSRDLQGVQETQYF
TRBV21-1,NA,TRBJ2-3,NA,TGTGCCAGCAGCAACCGCTGTTTCGGGACAGGGGGCACAGATACGCAGTATTTT,CASSNRCFGTGGTDTQYF
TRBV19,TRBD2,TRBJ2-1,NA,TGTGCCAGTAGTATTCCGACTAGCGGGTCATTTAGCTCCTACAATGAGCAGTTCTTC,CASSIPTSGSFSSYNEQFF
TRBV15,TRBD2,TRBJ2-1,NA,TGTGCCACCAGCAGAGATCCGACTACGAAACTAGCGGGAATTGAGAATGAGCAGTTCTTC,CATSRDPTTKLAGIENEQFF
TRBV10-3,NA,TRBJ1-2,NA,TGTGCCATCAGTGATACCGGGACATCCTCCACCTTC,CAISDTGTSSTF
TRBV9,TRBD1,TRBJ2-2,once,TGTGCCAGCAGCGCTCCCGGGACAGCCGGCACCGGGGAGCTGTTTTTT,CASSAPGTAGTGELFF
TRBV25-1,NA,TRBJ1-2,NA,TGTGCCAGCAGGGGCGACCAGTATGGCTACACCTTC,CASRGDQYGYTF
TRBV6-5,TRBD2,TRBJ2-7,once,TGTGCCAGCTCTAGCGGGATAACCTACGAGCAGTACTTC,CASSSGITYEQYF
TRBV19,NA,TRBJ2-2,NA,TGTGCCAGTAGTAGACTCCCCGGCGACACCGGGGAGCTGTTTTTT,CASSRLPGDTGELFF
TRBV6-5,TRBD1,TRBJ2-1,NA,TGTGCCAGCAGTTACTCGGGACAGGGCAATGAGCAGTTCTTC,CASSYSGQGNEQFF
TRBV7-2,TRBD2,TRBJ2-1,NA,TGTGCCAGCAGCTTAGTTAGCGGGAACAGTGTTAGTGAGCAGTTCTTC,CASSLVSGNSVSEQFF
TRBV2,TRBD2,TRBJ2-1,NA,TGTGCCAGCAGTGAAGGCCCTAGCGGGAGGGCCAACAATGAGCAGTTCTTC,CASSEGPSGRANNEQFF
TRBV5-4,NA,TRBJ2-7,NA,TGTGCCAGCAGCCCCGACTTGGGATCCTACGAGCAGTACTTC,CASSPDLGSYEQYF
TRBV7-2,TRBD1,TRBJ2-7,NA,TGTGCCAGCAGCCCGACCCTCGACAGGGTGGGGTACGAGCAGTACTTC,CASSPTLDRVGYEQYF
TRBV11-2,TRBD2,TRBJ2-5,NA,TGTGCCAGCAGCTTAGAAGGTAGCGGGCAAGAGACCCAGTACTTC,CASSLEGSGQETQYF
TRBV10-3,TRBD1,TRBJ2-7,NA,TGTGCCATCAGTAACGGACAGGACTACGAGCAGTACTTC,CAISNGQDYEQYF
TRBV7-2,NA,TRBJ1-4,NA,TGTGCCAGCAGCTTAGAACTGCCAGGGTGGGAGGAAAAACTGTTTTTT,CASSLELPGWEEKLFF
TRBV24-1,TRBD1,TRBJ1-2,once,TGTGCCACCAGTGGTCTCAACCCGGGACAGGGGATTAACTATGGCTACACCTTC,CATSGLNPGQGINYGYTF
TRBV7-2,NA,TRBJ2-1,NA,TGTGCCAGCAGCCAAGCGAGGAGCTCCTACAATGAGCAGTTCTTC,CASSQARSSYNEQFF
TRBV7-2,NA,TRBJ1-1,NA,TGTGCCAGCAGCTACAGGCCCCCGCAACGTGAAGCTTTCTTT,CASSYRPPQREAFF
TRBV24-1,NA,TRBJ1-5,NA,TGTGCCTCCTCACTGAATAGCAATCAGCCCCAGCATTTT,CASSLNSNQPQHF
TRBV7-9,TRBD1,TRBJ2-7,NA,TGTGCCAGCAGCTCGGGACAGGGGGCCCCCTACGAGCAGTACTTC,CASSSGQGAPYEQYF
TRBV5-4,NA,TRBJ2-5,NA,TGTGCCAGCAGCGGAATTGGGCAGGGAAGGCAAGAGACCCAGTACTTC,CASSGIGQGRQETQYF
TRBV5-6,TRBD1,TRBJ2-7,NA,TGTGCCAGCAGCTTACCGGGACAGGGGATCTACGAGCAGTACTTC,CASSLPGQGIYEQYF
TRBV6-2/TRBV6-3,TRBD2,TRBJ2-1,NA,TGTGCCAGCAGTTACGGGTTTAGCGGGAGCTCCTACAATGAGCAGTTCTTC,CASSYGFSGSSYNEQFF
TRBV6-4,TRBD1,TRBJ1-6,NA,TGTGCCAGCAGTGAGGGGACAGGGCCCTCTTCACCCCTCCACTTT,CASSEGTGPSSPLHF
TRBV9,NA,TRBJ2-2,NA,TGTGCCAGCACCGGGACCCCTGGGACCGGGGAGCTGTTTTTT,CASTGTPGTGELFF
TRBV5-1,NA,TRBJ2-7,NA,TGCGCCAGCAGCTTGGCTGCACAGGTCCTCTACGAGCAGTACTTC,CASSLAAQVLYEQYF
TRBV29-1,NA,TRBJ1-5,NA,TGCAGCGTTGCTGGGGGTCCTGGGCAGCCCCAGCATTTT,CSVAGGPGQPQHF
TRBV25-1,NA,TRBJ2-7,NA,TGTGCCAGCAAGGGACCCCGACAGGGGAGGGTCTACGAGCAGTACTTC,CASKGPRQGRVYEQYF
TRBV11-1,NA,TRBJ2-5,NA,TGTGCCAGCAGCCTCGACACTTTAGATGCGGAGACCCAGTACTTC,CASSLDTLDAETQYF
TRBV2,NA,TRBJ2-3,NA,TGTGCCAGCAGTTTGGGCCGGGCCTCGGGTACGCAGTATTTT,CASSLGRASGTQYF
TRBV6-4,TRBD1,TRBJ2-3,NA,TGTGCCAGCAGTGAGGGACAGACATCTGATACGCAGTATTTT,CASSEGQTSDTQYF
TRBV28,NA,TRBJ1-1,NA,TGTGCCAGCACGCGGGAGAACACTGAAGCTTTCTTT,CASTRENTEAFF
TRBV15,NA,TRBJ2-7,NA,TGTGCCACCAGCACCATTGACGAGGCCTACGAGCAGTACTTC,CATSTIDEAYEQYF